What follows are 12 T cell receptor beta chains derived from one specimen sequenced in a study of blood T cell repertoires in COVID-19. Using immunoSEQ multiplex PCR, the repertoire was profiled, and TCRdb retains in-frame clones only, with some absent. The sample contains about 67,000 clones, around four fifths of which appear only once. Sequenced sample: peripheral blood. The receptors shown here come from a human donor in a cohort sampled during active COVID-19.

V usage is TRBV7-2 and J usage is TRBJ1-1; tentative D call: TRBD1 (6 bases). Germline CDR1 SGHTA, CDR2 FQGNSA. The CDR3 is 14 residues long. Trimming left V 2 bases short and J 5 bases short, with 12 bases between. The CDR3 DNA reads TGTGCCAGCAGCTTAACCCCTAGGGGGACTGAAGCTTTCTTT. This sequence encodes CASSLTPRGTEAFF.

The chain carries TRBV7-9 and TRBJ1-3; D is possibly TRBD1 (6 bases). Germline V gene lookup returns CDR1 SEHNR and CDR2 FQNEAQ (reference sequence). This CDR3 has 17 residues. The V gene lost 5 bases and the J gene lost 3 bases, with 20 bases spanning the gap. The CDR3 DNA sequence: TGTGCCAGCAGCGGATGGGGCAACAGGGTTGGTGGAAACACCATATATTTT. Its protein product is CASSGWGNRVGGNTIYF.

J is TRBJ2-1 and V is TRBV6-6; tentatively, D is TRBD2 (5 bases). Per the germline V gene, CDR1 is MNHNY and CDR2 is SVGAGI (reference sequence). The CDR3 extends over 15 amino acids. V was shortened by 2 bases and J by 10 bases, with 18 bases between the two germline ends. The CDR3 DNA reads as TGTGCCAGCAGTTACGGGTCTAACGGGGAGTTCGAGCAGTTCTTC. Its protein is CASSYGSNGEFEQFF.

The CDR3 bases are TGTGCCATCAGTGAGCGCCAGGCGGGATCCTACAATGAGCAGTTCTTC. It codes for CAISERQAGSYNEQFF. The chain is built from TRBV10-3 and TRBJ2-1, with D possibly being TRBD2 (6 bases). Between the trimmed V and J ends, which lost 2 bases and 1 base, there was a span of 12 bases. The CDR3 runs to 16 residues. In germline, CDR1 is ENHRY, CDR2 SYGVKD.

The chain links TRBV19 to TRBJ1-6; 9 positions match TRBD1. In germline, CDR1 is LNHDA, CDR2 SQIVND (reference sequence). The CDR3 is 15 amino acids. Trimming took 3 bases from V and 7 from J; bases not matched to a gene: 4. CDR3 region: CASSIGTGMNSPLHF. In DNA, the CDR3 is TGTGCCAGTAGTATTGGGACAGGGATGAATTCACCCCTCCACTTT.

This clone was seen more than once but under ten times. This rearrangement joins TRBV29-1 to TRBJ2-7; 9 bases align to TRBD1. Germline V lookup: CDR1 SQVTM, CDR2 ANQGSEA. The length of the CDR3 is 13 residues. With V trimmed by 7 bases and J by 4 bases, 8 bases remained unmatched. The CDR3 reads CSALLGQGYEQYF. DNA of the CDR3: TGCAGCGCCCTATTGGGACAGGGATACGAGCAGTACTTC.

This chain joins TRBV4-3 and TRBJ1-4; 9 nucleotides line up with TRBD1. The CDR3 has 16 amino acids. Per the germline V gene, CDR1 is LGHNA and CDR2 is YSLEER. The V and J ends lost 1 base and 7 bases, in that order; junction bases with no gene match: 7. CDR3 amino acids: CASSQGLQGAGEKLFF. CDR3 DNA: TGCGCCAGCAGCCAAGGGCTACAGGGGGCGGGTGAAAAACTGTTTTTT.

V usage is TRBV7-9 and J usage is TRBJ2-3; no definite D call. V lost 6 bases, J lost 1 base, and 8 bases lay in between. The CDR3 sequence is 13 residues long. CDR1 is SEHNR and CDR2 is FQNEAQ in the germline V gene (reference sequence). CDR3 coding DNA: TGTGCCAGCAGACTGAGCGGCACAGATACGCAGTATTTT. Amino acid sequence: CASRLSGTDTQYF.

This clone occurred a few times. This chain uses TRBV4-1 with TRBJ1-2; 8 nucleotides match TRBD1. Germline CDR1 reads MGHRA; CDR2 reads YSYEKL. Unmatched junction bases numbered 8, after V lost 2 bases and J lost 3 bases. There are 16 residues in the CDR3. CDR3 coding DNA: TGCGCCAGCAGCCAACCTGCGGACAGGGCGGACTATGGCTACACCTTC. Its protein is CASSQPADRADYGYTF.

This clone has only a few counts. This rearrangement joins TRBV30 to TRBJ2-2; 7 bases agree with TRBD1. The CDR3 is made up of 12 amino acids. CDR1 and CDR2 from the germline V gene are GTSNPN and SVGIG (reference sequence). The trim removed 7 bases at V and 6 bases at J, leaving 5 bases unmatched. The CDR3 region has the DNA TGTGCCTTGAAAGGGACAGCCGGGGAGCTGTTTTTT. Translating it yields CALKGTAGELFF.

This rearrangement joins TRBV7-8 to TRBJ1-6; TRBD1 agrees at 8 bases. The germline CDR1 and CDR2 sequences are SGHVS and FQNEAQ. J lost 11 bases, V lost 5 bases, and 11 bases had no gene match. This CDR3 spans 15 amino acids. CDR3 sequence: CASSEGQGQWAPLHF. The CDR3 DNA sequence: TGTGCCAGCAGCGAAGGACAGGGCCAATGGGCACCCCTCCACTTT.

J is TRBJ1-4 and V is TRBV5-1; 8 nucleotides match TRBD1. The CDR3 runs to 15 residues. Germline loops: CDR1 SGHRS, CDR2 YFSETQ. V shed 2 bases and J 1 base; nucleotides not matched to a gene: 1. The chain's CDR3 is CASSFTGGTNEKLFF. For the CDR3, the DNA is TGCGCCAGCAGCTTCACAGGGGGAACTAATGAAAAACTGTTTTTT. Full variable domain (rest looked up from reference TRBV5-1 and TRBJ1-4): KAGVTQTPRYLIKTRGQQVTLSCSPISGHRSVSWYQQTPGQGLQFLFEYFSETQRNKGNFPGRFSGRQFSNSRSEMNVSTLELGDSALYLCASSFTGGTNEKLFFGSGTQLSVL.